The rows below give T cell receptor beta chains drawn from one sample of a study of CD8+CD57+ T cells in acquired aplastic anemia. MiXCR, applied by TCRdb to the reads, yields one record per CDR3 protein. This table holds roughly 63,000 distinct CDR3 sequences, under 65% found once. Sequencing used sorted CD4+, CD8+, or CD8+CD57+ T cells (not recorded which) from PBMCs. The source of these receptors is a human donor in good health, serving as a control. Each CDR3 is given with its conserved first and last residue. The D gene is left open where the match is weak. Rows may omit the clone size; those that give it use once, few, many or a size class.

J gene: TRBJ1-1; D gene: TRBD1; V gene: TRBV15; clone size: .; CDR3 protein: CATGLGQVTEAFF; CDR3 DNA: TGTGCTACCGGCTTAGGACAGGTCACTGAAGCTTTCTTT
J gene: TRBJ2-7; D gene: TRBD2; V gene: TRBV9; clone size: .; CDR3 protein: CASSVGSGALYEQYF; CDR3 DNA: TGTGCCAGCAGCGTGGGGAGCGGGGCCCTCTACGAGCAGTACTTC
J gene: TRBJ1-4; D gene: TRBD1; V gene: TRBV29-1; clone size: .; CDR3 protein: CSVMDRGNEKLFF; CDR3 DNA: TGCAGCGTGATGGACAGGGGTAATGAAAAACTGTTTTTT
J gene: TRBJ1-1; D gene: .; V gene: TRBV18; clone size: .; CDR3 protein: CASSPRQSDTEAFF; CDR3 DNA: TGTGCCAGCTCACCCCGACAGTCAGACACTGAAGCTTTCTTT
J gene: TRBJ1-6; D gene: .; V gene: TRBV19; clone size: once; CDR3 protein: CASAQGNYNSPLHF; CDR3 DNA: TGTGCCAGCGCCCAGGGGAACTATAATTCACCCCTCCACTTT
J gene: TRBJ1-2; D gene: TRBD1; V gene: TRBV19; clone size: .; CDR3 protein: CASNRRGRVGGYTF; CDR3 DNA: TGTGCCAGTAACCGCAGGGGGCGAGTGGGTGGCTACACCTTC
J gene: TRBJ1-6; D gene: .; V gene: TRBV12-3/TRBV12-4; clone size: .; CDR3 protein: CASSDSSDISSPLHF; CDR3 DNA: TGTGCCAGCAGTGACTCGTCCGACATCAGTTCACCCCTCCACTTT
J gene: TRBJ1-5; D gene: TRBD1; V gene: TRBV10-2; clone size: .; CDR3 protein: CASGYGTGGDQPQHF; CDR3 DNA: TGCGCCAGCGGTTATGGGACAGGGGGCGATCAGCCCCAGCATTTT
J gene: TRBJ1-2; D gene: TRBD1; V gene: TRBV9; clone size: many; CDR3 protein: CASSVQGGFLGGYTF; CDR3 DNA: TGTGCCAGCAGCGTCCAGGGGGGGTTTTTAGGCGGCTACACCTTC
J gene: TRBJ1-3; D gene: .; V gene: TRBV7-2; clone size: .; CDR3 protein: CASSLGPGSNTIYF; CDR3 DNA: TGTGCCAGCAGCTTAGGGCCAGGGAGTAACACCATATATTTT
J gene: TRBJ2-2; D gene: .; V gene: TRBV9; clone size: many; CDR3 protein: CASSTSGDPGELFF; CDR3 DNA: TGTGCCAGCAGCACAAGTGGGGACCCCGGGGAGCTGTTTTTT
J gene: TRBJ2-7; D gene: .; V gene: TRBV6-1; clone size: many; CDR3 protein: CATFIGESAYEQYF; CDR3 DNA: TGTGCCACGTTTATTGGGGAGTCGGCCTACGAGCAGTACTTC
J gene: TRBJ2-7; D gene: .; V gene: TRBV5-6; clone size: once; CDR3 protein: CASSSTYRVYGQYF; CDR3 DNA: TGTGCCAGCAGCTCTACTTACAGGGTCTACGGGCAGTACTTC
J gene: TRBJ2-1; D gene: TRBD2; V gene: TRBV4-1; clone size: .; CDR3 protein: CASSQTLTSGRYEQFF; CDR3 DNA: TGCGCCAGCAGCCAAACCCTTACTAGCGGGCGGTACGAGCAGTTCTTC
J gene: TRBJ2-7; D gene: .; V gene: TRBV9; clone size: .; CDR3 protein: CASSRDPGAYEQYF; CDR3 DNA: TGTGCTAGCAGCCGGGACCCAGGGGCCTACGAGCAGTACTTC
J gene: TRBJ2-1; D gene: TRBD1; V gene: TRBV10-1; clone size: .; CDR3 protein: CASSPRDSLSYEQFF; CDR3 DNA: TGCGCCAGCAGTCCTCGGGACAGCCTTTCCTACGAGCAGTTCTTC
J gene: TRBJ1-2; D gene: .; V gene: TRBV20-1; clone size: many; CDR3 protein: CSARDFGRDHYGYTF; CDR3 DNA: TGCAGTGCTAGAGATTTCGGCAGGGATCACTATGGCTACACCTTC
J gene: TRBJ2-5; D gene: .; V gene: TRBV19; clone size: .; CDR3 protein: CASSIGGAGKETQYF; CDR3 DNA: TGTGCCAGTAGTATTGGGGGGGCGGGAAAAGAGACCCAGTACTTC
J gene: TRBJ1-6; D gene: .; V gene: TRBV7-2; clone size: .; CDR3 protein: CASSRPGNSPLHF; CDR3 DNA: TGTGCCAGCAGCAGACCTGGGAATTCACCCCTCCACTTT
J gene: TRBJ2-2; D gene: .; V gene: TRBV7-2; clone size: .; CDR3 protein: CASSLAPGGSTNTGELFF; CDR3 DNA: TGTGCCAGCAGCTTAGCGCCCGGGGGCAGCACGAACACCGGGGAGCTGTTTTTT
J gene: TRBJ1-1; D gene: TRBD1; V gene: TRBV12-3/TRBV12-4; clone size: many; CDR3 protein: CASSFADRGQTEAFF; CDR3 DNA: TGTGCCAGCAGTTTCGCTGACAGGGGGCAAACTGAAGCTTTCTTT
J gene: TRBJ2-7; D gene: .; V gene: TRBV15; clone size: few; CDR3 protein: CATSRRRDSSYEQYF; CDR3 DNA: TGTGCCACCAGCAGACGCCGGGACTCCTCCTACGAGCAGTACTTC